This is a list of T cell receptor beta chains from one sample in a study of T-cell reconstitution after alpha-beta-depleted transplantation in children. Using its own MiXCR run on the PCR reads, TCRdb lists one record per CDR3 protein. The sample comprises roughly 150,000 distinct CDR3 sequences, 11% of which are singletons, and 13% rests with the top ten. The specimen was PBMCs, collected before TCRalphabeta/CD19-depleted stem cell transplant. The receptors come from a boy between 2 and 10 years old with acute myeloid leukemia, due to receive a stem cell transplant. The CDR3 runs from the conserved cysteine through the conserved F or W. A D gene is named only where the DNA matches it firmly. Expanded clones are given a class, and other clones once, few, many or no size at all.

abundance	j_gene	v_gene	d_gene	CDR3aa	CDR3nt
many	TRBJ2-3	TRBV11-3	TRBD2	CASSFTSDTQYF	TGTGCCAGCAGCTTTACTAGCGACACGCAGTATTTT
many	TRBJ2-2	TRBV7-2	-	CASSLRGSGELFF	TGCGCCAGCAGCTTGCGAGGCTCCGGGGAGCTGTTTTTT
-	TRBJ1-2	TRBV20-1	TRBD1	CSASPGTGTGGYTF	TGCAGTGCTAGTCCGGGGACAGGGACAGGTGGCTACACCTTC
many	TRBJ2-5	TRBV12-3/TRBV12-4	-	CASSFVGSIQETQYF	TGTGCCAGCAGTTTCGTAGGGAGTATCCAAGAGACCCAGTACTTC
many	TRBJ2-4	TRBV12-3/TRBV12-4	-	CASSRVGEPKNIQYF	TGTGCCAGCAGTCGTGTCGGGGAGCCCAAAAACATTCAGTACTTC
many	TRBJ1-5	TRBV20-1	-	CSARGVGILSNQPQHF	TGCAGTGCTAGAGGGGTGGGGATCCTCAGCAATCAGCCCCAGCATTTT
many	TRBJ2-1	TRBV7-8	TRBD1	CASRAGQGIYNEQFF	TGTGCCAGCAGAGCGGGACAGGGTATCTACAATGAGCAGTTCTTC
many	TRBJ1-2	TRBV10-3	-	CAISESRGYYGYTF	TGTGCCATCAGTGAGTCGCGGGGTTATTATGGCTACACCTTC
many	TRBJ2-7	TRBV15	TRBD1	CATSRGQGVTYEQYF	TGTGCCACCAGCAGAGGACAGGGGGTAACCTACGAGCAGTACTTC
many	TRBJ2-1	TRBV5-1	TRBD2	CASSWGGLAGAYEQFF	TGCGCCAGCAGCTGGGGAGGACTAGCGGGAGCCTATGAGCAGTTCTTC
many	TRBJ2-5	TRBV4-1	-	CASSQGLTGVMETQYF	TGCGCCAGCAGCCAAGGTCTGACGGGAGTAATGGAGACCCAGTACTTC
many	TRBJ2-3	TRBV5-1	-	CASSRSTDTQYF	TGCGCCAGCAGTAGAAGCACAGATACGCAGTATTTT
many	TRBJ2-5	TRBV5-1	-	CASSSTRDVGAGETQYF	TGCGCCAGCAGCTCGACCCGGGACGTGGGGGCCGGAGAGACCCAGTACTTC